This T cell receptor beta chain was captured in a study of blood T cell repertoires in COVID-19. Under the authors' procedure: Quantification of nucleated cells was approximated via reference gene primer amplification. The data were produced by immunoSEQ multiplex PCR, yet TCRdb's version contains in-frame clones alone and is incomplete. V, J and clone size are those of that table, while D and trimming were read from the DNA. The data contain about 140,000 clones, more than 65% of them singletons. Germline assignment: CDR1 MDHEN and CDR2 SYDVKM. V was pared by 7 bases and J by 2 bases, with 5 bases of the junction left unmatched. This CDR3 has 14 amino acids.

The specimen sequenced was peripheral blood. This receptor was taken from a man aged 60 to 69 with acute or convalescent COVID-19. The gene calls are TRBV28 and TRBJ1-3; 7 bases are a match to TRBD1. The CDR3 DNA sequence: TGTGCCAGCAAACAGGGGAGTCCTGGAAACACCATATATTTT. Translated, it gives CASKQGSPGNTIYF.